This T cell receptor beta chain was sequenced for a study of blood T cell repertoires in COVID-19. Original analysis: Amplified reference gene primers provided the basis for estimating nucleated cell counts. The method was immunoSEQ multiplex PCR; TCRdb's version includes in-frame clones alone and lacks a portion of them. Clone size and the V and J calls come from that table; the DNA yielded D and trimming. The data show 200,000 or so clones, with 87% seen just once and 7% to 7.5% held by the top ten. Input material: PBMCs or T cells enriched from blood (not recorded which). The source of this sequence is a man aged 30 to 45 in a cohort exposed to, infected with or recovered from COVID-19 (not recorded which).

CDR3 amino acids: CASSFLTSGTYNEQFF. For the CDR3, the DNA is TGTGCCAGCAGTTTCCTTACTAGCGGAACCTACAATGAGCAGTTCTTC. V and J are TRBV28 and TRBJ2-1, with 8 bases that match TRBD2. CDR1 is MDHEN and CDR2 is SYDVKM in the germline V gene. The CDR3 is 16 amino acids. Trimming at V came to 3 bases and at J to 2 bases, leaving 6 bases not matched to a gene.